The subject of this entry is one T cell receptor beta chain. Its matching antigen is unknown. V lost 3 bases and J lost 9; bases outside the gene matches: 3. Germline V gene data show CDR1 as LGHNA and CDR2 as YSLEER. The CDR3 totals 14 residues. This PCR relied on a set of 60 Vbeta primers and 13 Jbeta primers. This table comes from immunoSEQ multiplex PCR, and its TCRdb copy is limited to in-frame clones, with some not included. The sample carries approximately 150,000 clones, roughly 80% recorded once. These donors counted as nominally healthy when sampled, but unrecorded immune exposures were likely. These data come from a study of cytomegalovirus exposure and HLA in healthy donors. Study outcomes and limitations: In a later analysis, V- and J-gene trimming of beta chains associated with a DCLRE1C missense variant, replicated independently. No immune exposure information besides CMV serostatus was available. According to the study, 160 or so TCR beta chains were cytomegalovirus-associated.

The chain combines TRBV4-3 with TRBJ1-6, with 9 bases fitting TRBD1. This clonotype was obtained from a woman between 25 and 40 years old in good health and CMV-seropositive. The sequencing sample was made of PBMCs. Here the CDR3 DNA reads TGCGCCAGCAGCCATGGGACAGGGCTTTCACCCCTCCACTTT. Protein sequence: CASSHGTGLSPLHF.